Each of the 32 T cell receptor beta chains below was sequenced from the same sample in a study of Graves' ophthalmopathy and Graves' hyperthyroidism. Amplification of the TCR beta CDR3 regions used RNA transcripts (as template). HTBI primers were used in a first-round RT-PCR, which preceded a second-round multiplex PCR. TCRdb re-called the multiplex PCR reads with MiXCR, one entry per CDR3 protein. The sample has almost 750,000 distinct CDR3 sequences; 40% are singletons. The sample taken for sequencing was peripheral blood. The receptors were gathered from an adult man with Graves' ophthalmopathy.

This clonotype was seen only once. CDR3 protein: CASSYFPGDNQPQHF. The CDR3 DNA reads TGTGCCAGCAGTTATTTTCCCGGGGACAATCAGCCCCAGCATTTT. The chain employs TRBV27 and TRBJ1-5; no clear D. V was shortened by 4 bases and J by 3 bases, with 13 bases between the two germline ends. The CDR3 runs to 15 residues. Germline CDR1 reads MNHEY; CDR2 reads SMNVEV (reference sequence).

The rearrangement links TRBV29-1 to TRBJ2-7; the match to TRBD1 covers 8 bases. There are 11 residues in the CDR3. Losses at the gene ends were 7 bases for V and 2 bases for J; bases not matched to a gene: 1. CDR1 and CDR2 (germline): SQVTM, ANQGSEA. CDR3 DNA sequence: TGCAGCGGGACAGGGCCCTACGAGCAGTACTTC. Protein product: CSGTGPYEQYF.

The V call is TRBV5-1, the J call TRBJ2-6; D call uncertain. V lost 1 base to trimming and J lost 0 bases, with 8 bases between them. In germline, CDR1 is SGHRS, CDR2 YFSETQ. The CDR3 contains 16 residues. The CDR3 loop reads CASSLKRSSGANVLTF. Here the CDR3 DNA reads TGCGCCAGCAGCTTGAAGAGGTCCTCTGGGGCCAACGTCCTGACTTTC. Variable domain in full (rest from reference TRBV5-1 and TRBJ2-6): KAGVTQTPRYLIKTRGQQVTLSCSPISGHRSVSWYQQTPGQGLQFLFEYFSETQRNKGNFPGRFSGRQFSNSRSEMNVSTLELGDSALYLCASSLKRSSGANVLTFGAGSRLTVL.

The rearrangement links TRBV29-1 to TRBJ2-5; 12 nucleotides align to TRBD2. Germline V lookup: CDR1 SQVTM, CDR2 ANQGSEA. The CDR3 has 14 amino acids. The CDR3 protein is CRRRLAGAQETQYF. The CDR3 bases are TGCAGACGCCGACTAGCGGGGGCCCAAGAGACCCAGTACTTC. The full variable domain, its missing parts supplied by reference TRBV29-1 and TRBJ2-5, is SAVISQKPSRDICQRGTSLTIQCQVDSQVTMMFWYRQQPGQSLTLIATANQGSEATYESGFVIDKFPISRPNLTFSTLTVSNMSPEDSSIYLCRRRLAGAQETQYFGPGTRLLVL.

In its sample, this clonotype was seen many times. The chain is built from TRBV7-9 and TRBJ1-2; TRBD1 matches at 9 bases. The V segment lost 8 bases and the J segment 8 bases; nucleotides outside the gene matches: 24. From germline, CDR1 is SEHNR and CDR2 FQNEAQ (reference sequence). CDR3 length equals 18 residues. CDR3 amino acids: CASADTSPGQGFRGGYTF. The DNA for the CDR3 is TGTGCCAGCGCCGACACCTCCCCCGGACAGGGGTTTCGAGGGGGCTACACCTTC.

This clonotype occurred many times. The chain joins TRBV9 to TRBJ2-5, with 7 positions matching TRBD2. The V gene end was trimmed by 3 bases and the J gene end by 1 base; junction bases not matched to a gene: 3. The CDR3 sequence is 14 residues long. The germline V gene encodes CDR1 SGDLS and CDR2 YYNGEE. The CDR3, as DNA: TGTGCCAGCAGCGCAGGGACTACCCAAGAGACCCAGTACTTC. This translates into CASSAGTTQETQYF.

There are many counts of this clonotype. The rearrangement uses TRBV12-3 or TRBV12-4 and TRBJ1-4; no clear D. Trimming shortened V by 1 base and J by 7 bases, and 7 bases separated the two germline ends. The CDR3 is 13 residues long. In DNA, the CDR3 is TGTGCCAGCAGTTTAGGTGAGGGTGAAAAACTGTTTTTT. Translating it yields CASSLGEGEKLFF.

Many counts were recorded for this clonotype. J is TRBJ2-5 and V is TRBV7-3, with D unclear. Looked up from germline, CDR1 is SGHTA and CDR2 is FQGTGA. The V end lost 5 bases, the J end lost 3 bases, and 10 bases lay between the germline ends. The CDR3 runs 13 residues. The CDR3 here is CASSKHSEETQYF. CDR3 nucleotides: TGTGCCAGCAGCAAACACAGTGAAGAGACCCAGTACTTC.

V usage is TRBV4-1 and J usage is TRBJ1-2; D uncertain. The V gene lost 0 bases and the J gene lost 5 bases, with 16 bases spanning the gap. CDR1 MGHRA and CDR2 YSYEKL come from the germline V gene. The CDR3 runs to 16 residues. The CDR3 DNA follows: TGCGCCAGCAGCCAAGAGGCGGAGATAGGGTTGTATGGCTACACCTTC. Protein sequence: CASSQEAEIGLYGYTF.

As for this clonotype: Without the conserved terminal phenylalanine or tryptophan, this CDR3 likely stems from a read error. The V and J genes are TRBV20-1 and TRBJ1-2; 7 bases match TRBD1. CDR3 length: 11 residues. Germline V gene lookup returns CDR1 DFQATT and CDR2 SNEGSKA (reference sequence). V shed 7 bases, J shed 3 bases, and the junction held 2 bases outside the gene matches. This CDR3 is CSGQGDYGYTL. Here the CDR3 DNA reads TGCAGTGGACAGGGAGACTATGGCTACACCCTC.

This clonotype came up many times. V is TRBV10-3 and J is TRBJ2-5; no definite D call. Trimming took off 0 bases at V and 0 bases at J, with 11 bases between the two ends. The CDR3 runs 16 residues. Germline values: CDR1 ENHRY, CDR2 SYGVKD. The CDR3 coding sequence is TGTGCCATCAGTGAGTCAGAGTTCCGGAACCAAGAGACCCAGTACTTC. This codes for CAISESEFRNQETQYF.

This clonotype came up a few times. The chain has TRBV9 and TRBJ1-3; D is perhaps TRBD1 (5 bases). The CDR3 extends over 15 amino acids. CDR1 is SGDLS, CDR2 YYNGEE, per germline. Between the trimmed V and J ends, which lost 2 bases and 0 bases, there was a span of 9 bases. CDR3 amino acids: CASSVGQPSGNTIYF. DNA for the CDR3: TGTGCCAGCAGCGTCGGACAACCCTCTGGAAACACCATATATTTT.

This clonotype was seen repeatedly, ten times or more. One end of the junction fails to match germline, which may point to a read error. The J gene is TRBJ2-5, the V gene TRBV5-6; TRBD1 matches at 9 bases. Germline loops: CDR1 SGHDT, CDR2 YYEEEE. The CDR3 length is 11 residues. CDR3 protein: CASSFRDRAHF. CDR3 bases: TGTGCCAGCAGCTTCCGGGACAGGGCCCACTTC.

This clonotype turned up a few times. The gene calls are TRBV7-2 and TRBJ1-1, with D uncertain. This CDR3 comprises 12 residues. CDR1 and CDR2 from the germline V gene are SGHTA and FQGNSA. V was pared by 7 bases and J by 4 bases, with 10 bases between. The CDR3: CASTVVATEAFF. CDR3 sequence (DNA): TGTGCCAGCACGGTTGTCGCCACTGAAGCTTTCTTT.

The rearrangement joins TRBV7-9 to TRBJ1-3, with D maybe TRBD1 (5 bases). The CDR3 runs to 15 residues. In germline, CDR1 is SEHNR, CDR2 FQNEAQ (reference sequence). V shed 0 bases and J shed 0 bases, with 6 bases lying between them. Here the CDR3 DNA reads TGTGCCAGCAGCTTAGCAGGGGTCTCTGGAAACACCATATATTTT. The encoded protein is CASSLAGVSGNTIYF.

This clonotype was observed many times. The rearrangement links TRBV25-1 to TRBJ2-2; maybe TRBD1 (5 bases). This CDR3 region has 16 residues. Per the germline V gene, CDR1 is MGHDK and CDR2 is SYGVNS. V lost 4 bases and J 4 bases, leaving 16 bases between the germline ends. The DNA for the CDR3 is TGTGCCAGCAGTGTGGGCCTAGAAAGGGGCACCGGGGAGCTGTTTTTT. It translates to CASSVGLERGTGELFF.

This clonotype was counted ten times or more. The chain carries TRBV7-8 and TRBJ1-4, with D possibly TRBD1 on 6 matching bases. There are 15 residues in the CDR3. CDR1 and CDR2 (germline): SGHVS, FQNEAQ. V was clipped by 5 bases and J by 8 bases, with 18 bases between them. The CDR3 DNA sequence: TGTGCCAGCAGCCCCTCTCCCGGGGGCGAGGAAAAACTGTTTTTT. As protein: CASSPSPGGEEKLFF.

This clonotype was seen a handful of times. The V and J genes are TRBV7-2 and TRBJ2-7; the D call may be TRBD1 or TRBD2 (6 bases each). V shed 5 bases and J shed 0 bases, with 17 bases lying between them. The length of the CDR3 is 16 residues. Germline V CDR1 and CDR2: SGHTA, FQGNSA. The CDR3 coding sequence is TGTGCCAGCAGCCCCAAAGGGGGGATGAGCTCCTACGAGCAGTACTTC. It specifies CASSPKGGMSSYEQYF.

This clonotype was detected only a few times. A single base separates this from a much larger clone, so it may be a read error. In nucleotides, the CDR3 is TGTGCCAGCACCTTACAGGGGGCCTACGAGCAGTACTTC. Translating it yields CASTLQGAYEQYF. J is TRBJ2-7 and V is TRBV11-2; 8 nucleotides match TRBD1. The CDR3 contains 13 residues. The germline CDR1 and CDR2 sequences are SGHAT and FQNNGV.

This clonotype was detected only once. The genes are TRBV25-1 and TRBJ2-7, with D perhaps assigned TRBD1 or TRBD2 (5 bases each). The germline V and J ends were trimmed by 7 bases and 6 bases, with 19 bases remaining between them. Germline CDR1 and CDR2: MGHDK and SYGVNS. CDR3 length equals 14 residues. The CDR3 region is CASIPGPVAAEQYF. CDR3 DNA sequence: TGTGCCAGCATTCCGGGACCAGTGGCGGCCGAGCAGTACTTC.

The chain couples TRBV24-1 to TRBJ1-5; the match to TRBD1 covers 10 bases. The CDR3 is made up of 13 amino acids. V lost 7 bases, J lost 7 bases, and 3 bases stayed unmatched. From germline, CDR1 is KGHDR and CDR2 SFDVKD. CDR3 coding DNA: TGTGCCACCAGCGGACAGGGGGGCCAGCCCCAGCATTTT. It translates to CATSGQGGQPQHF.

This clonotype has only a few counts. V is TRBV19 and J is TRBJ2-7; 7 nucleotides agree with TRBD1. V gave up 3 bases and J gave up 3 bases; unmatched junction bases: 2. The CDR3 runs 13 residues. Germline values: CDR1 LNHDA, CDR2 SQIVND (reference sequence). The CDR3 reads CASSMDRNYEQYF. CDR3 DNA sequence: TGTGCCAGTAGTATGGACAGGAACTACGAGCAGTACTTC.

This clonotype was detected a few times. The junction does not match germline at one end; this may be a read error. This sequence joins TRBV7-2 and TRBJ1-2; D is unclear. The CDR3 is 13 residues long. CDR1 is SGHTA and CDR2 is FQGNSA in the germline V gene. This chain's CDR3 is CASSLGAAYGYSF. CDR3 in DNA: TGTGCCAGCAGCTTAGGGGCAGCCTATGGCTACTCCTTC.

V usage is TRBV9 and J usage is TRBJ1-4; D unresolved. CDR1 is SGDLS and CDR2 is YYNGEE in the germline V gene. Trimming removed 0 bases at V and 10 bases at J, with 16 bases between. CDR3 length equals 15 residues. The CDR3 protein is CASSVGGGLGGKLFF. In DNA form, the CDR3 reads TGTGCCAGCAGCGTAGGGGGAGGGTTGGGAGGAAAACTGTTTTTT.

Worth noting for this clonotype: With a much larger clone just one base away, this may be a read error. The gene calls are TRBV25-1 and TRBJ2-2; D may be TRBD2 (6 bases). Germline-derived CDR1 and CDR2 are MGHDK and SYGVNS. The V and J ends lost 4 bases and 7 bases respectively, with 13 bases between them. The CDR3 has 14 amino acids. Here the CDR3 DNA reads TGTGCCAGCAGTGGATCTGGGGGGATCGGGGAGCTGTTTTTT. The encoded protein is CASSGSGGIGELFF. Full variable domain (remainder filled in from reference TRBV25-1 and TRBJ2-2): EADIYQTPRYLVIGTGKKITLECSQTMGHDKMYWYQQDPGMELHLIHYSYGVNSTEKGDLSSESTVSRIRTEHFPLTLESARPSHTSQYLCASSGSGGIGELFFGEGSRLTVL.

Points on this clonotype: One end of the junction is discordant with germline, which a read error may explain. V and J are TRBV10-3 and TRBJ1-2; D not certain. The germline V gene encodes CDR1 ENHRY and CDR2 SYGVKD. The CDR3 covers 16 residues. CDR3 region: CASSYNWRGANYGYTF. The CDR3 DNA reads as TGTGCCAGCAGTTACAATTGGCGGGGAGCTAACTATGGCTACACCTTC.

The chain joins TRBV9 to TRBJ2-7; 12 bases match TRBD2. V was clipped by 1 base and J by 4 bases; unmatched bases: 3. Germline CDR1 is SGDLS and CDR2 is YYNGEE. The CDR3 covers 15 residues. CDR3 protein: CASSVSGTSGYEQYF. The CDR3, as DNA: TGTGCCAGCAGCGTATCTGGGACTAGCGGGTACGAGCAGTACTTC.

This clonotype has more than one count but fewer than ten. V is TRBV7-2 and J is TRBJ1-1; D might be TRBD1 (5 bases). V lost 1 base and J lost 1, with 13 bases in between. Germline-derived CDR1 and CDR2 are SGHTA and FQGNSA. The CDR3 is 16 amino acids. This CDR3 is CASSLVPGRANTEAFF. In DNA, the CDR3 is TGTGCCAGCAGCTTAGTTCCGGGCAGGGCGAACACTGAAGCTTTCTTT.

Ten or more counts support this clonotype. The chain couples TRBV4-1 to TRBJ1-5; the match to TRBD1 covers 10 bases. The CDR3 extends over 17 amino acids. The V segment lost 8 bases and the J segment 12 bases; nucleotides outside the gene matches: 22. Germline loops: CDR1 MGHRA, CDR2 YSYEKL. This CDR3 is CASVPRGRRDRGQDQHF. The CDR3 DNA follows: TGCGCCAGCGTTCCAAGAGGGCGTAGGGACAGGGGACAAGACCAGCATTTT.

This clonotype came up a few times. V is TRBV19 and J is TRBJ2-3; 7 bases fit TRBD2. The CDR3 is 14 amino acids. In germline, CDR1 is LNHDA, CDR2 SQIVND (reference sequence). V gave up 4 bases and J gave up 3 bases; unmatched junction bases: 4. The CDR3 nucleotides are TGTGCCAGTAGTACGAGCGGGAAAACAGATACGCAGTATTTT. As protein: CASSTSGKTDTQYF.

V and J are TRBV4-3 and TRBJ1-2, with TRBD1 matching 7 bases. Germline values: CDR1 LGHNA, CDR2 YSLEER. V shed 3 bases and J 7 bases; nucleotides not matched to a gene: 8. CDR3 size: 14 residues. CDR3 in amino acids: CASSQTQGTGGYTF. In DNA, the CDR3 is TGCGCCAGCAGCCAGACACAGGGGACTGGTGGCTACACCTTC.

This chain joins TRBV25-1 and TRBJ2-2; D might be TRBD1 (5 bases). CDR3 length equals 14 residues. In germline, CDR1 is MGHDK, CDR2 SYGVNS. Trimming shortened V by 9 bases and J by 3 bases, and 14 bases separated the two germline ends. This CDR3 is CASSWTTDTGELFF. CDR3 bases: TGTGCCAGTAGTTGGACAACTGACACCGGGGAGCTGTTTTTT. Full variable domain (rest looked up from reference TRBV25-1 and TRBJ2-2): EADIYQTPRYLVIGTGKKITLECSQTMGHDKMYWYQQDPGMELHLIHYSYGVNSTEKGDLSSESTVSRIRTEHFPLTLESARPSHTSQYLCASSWTTDTGELFFGEGSRLTVL.